The 30 T cell receptor beta chains below were found in one sample sequenced in a study of T cell changes during pregnancy in multiple sclerosis (dated by TCRdb to about 2019). Libraries came from the immunoSEQ multiplex PCR assay. TCRdb carries this immuneACCESS record with in-frame sequences only. Its versions omit some clonotypes, under half of them owing to an unresolved V gene in the studies checked, with the rest unexplained. The sample includes under 70,000 clones, with about 90% observed a single time. Approximately 0.8% of the sample is in the top ten clones. This material consisted of CD4+ T cells from peripheral blood mononuclear cells, taken in the first trimester of pregnancy. The source is a female donor with multiple sclerosis, enrolled in a pregnancy study.

This clone occurred once. The genes are TRBV5-1 and TRBJ2-5; unclear D gene. V gave up 1 base and J gave up 5 bases, with 9 bases separating them. Per the germline V gene, CDR1 is SGHRS and CDR2 is YFSETQ. The CDR3 has 13 amino acids. This CDR3 reads CASSLRASETQYF. The DNA of the CDR3 is TGCGCCAGCAGCTTGAGAGCATCGGAGACCCAGTACTTC.

The chain carries TRBV19 and TRBJ1-2; 11 bases line up with TRBD1. V was pared by 5 bases and J by 0 bases, with 14 bases of the junction left unmatched. The CDR3 contains 19 residues. Germline V CDR1 and CDR2: LNHDA, SQIVND (reference sequence). The CDR3 DNA follows: TGTGCCAGTAGTGCTATCGGAGGCGGGACAGGGGGATCTAACTATGGCTACACCTTC. Protein product: CASSAIGGGTGGSNYGYTF.

The gene calls are TRBV20-1 and TRBJ1-1; TRBD1 might be the D (5 bases). The ends were cut back, 5 bases at V and 6 bases at J, with 10 bases in the middle. CDR3 size: 11 residues. Looked up from germline, CDR1 is DFQATT and CDR2 is SNEGSKA (reference sequence). CDR3 nucleotides: TGCAGTGCTCCCAAGGGGTCTGAAGCTTTCTTT. Translated: CSAPKGSEAFF.

The chain carries TRBV5-6 and TRBJ1-2; D gene ambiguous. V was shortened by 0 bases and J by 4 bases, with 7 bases between the two germline ends. Germline V CDR1 and CDR2: SGHDT, YYEEEE. CDR3 length equals 13 residues. In DNA, the CDR3 is TGTGCCAGCAGCTTGGGAGGGAGCTATGGCTACACCTTC. Amino acid sequence: CASSLGGSYGYTF.

The rearrangement links TRBV9 to TRBJ1-1; the D is unclear. The CDR3 runs 14 residues. Trimming removed 3 bases from V and 7 bases from J, with 16 bases in between. Germline V gives CDR1 SGDLS, CDR2 YYNGEE. The CDR3 DNA sequence: TGTGCCAGCAGCGGAGGGCGCCTAGGCCTTGAAGCTTTCTTT. Protein sequence: CASSGGRLGLEAFF.

The rearrangement uses TRBV5-4 and TRBJ1-6, with D possibly TRBD1 on 6 matching bases. Trimming removed 0 bases at V and 7 bases at J, with 14 bases between. Looked up from germline, CDR1 is SGHNT and CDR2 is YYREEE (reference sequence). CDR3 size: 16 residues. This CDR3 is CASSLGRGSGNSPLHF. Written as DNA, the CDR3 is TGTGCCAGCAGCTTGGGAAGGGGGAGCGGCAATTCACCCCTCCACTTT.

This chain links TRBV6-6 with TRBJ2-3; 9 nucleotides match TRBD2. The V gene end was trimmed by 6 bases and the J gene end by 11 bases; junction bases not matched to a gene: 15. This CDR3 region has 15 residues. The germline gives CDR1 MNHNY, CDR2 SVGAGI (reference sequence). The CDR3 sequence is CASRPSGGPPQEQYF. CDR3 bases: TGTGCCAGCAGGCCCAGCGGGGGGCCCCCTCAGGAGCAGTATTTT.

The J gene is TRBJ1-1, the V gene TRBV5-1, with TRBD1 matching 7 bases. The V segment lost 4 bases and the J segment 2 bases; nucleotides outside the gene matches: 14. Germline V gene sequence: CDR1 SGHRS, CDR2 YFSETQ. The CDR3 loop spans 17 amino acids. The CDR3 loop reads CASSTYRGPQSNTEAFF. The CDR3 DNA reads TGCGCCAGCAGCACCTACAGGGGCCCCCAATCAAACACTGAAGCTTTCTTT.

This clone was detected only a few times. J is TRBJ1-1 and V is TRBV25-1; D is unclear. Germline-derived CDR1 and CDR2 are MGHDK and SYGVNS. The CDR3 extends over 14 amino acids. Trimming took off 6 bases at V and 6 bases at J, with 17 bases between the two ends. The DNA for the CDR3 is TGTGCCAGCAGGCCACCCGGGAGCCAAGCTGAAGCTTTCTTT. Protein product: CASRPPGSQAEAFF.

The chain combines TRBV7-2 with TRBJ2-5, with D tentatively TRBD2 (5 bases). CDR3 length: 13 residues. V lost 5 bases and J 2 bases, leaving 9 bases between the germline ends. From germline, CDR1 is SGHTA and CDR2 FQGNSA. The CDR3 DNA reads TGTGCCAGCAGCCGAACGGGGCAAGAGACCCAGTACTTC. This encodes CASSRTGQETQYF.

The rearrangement links TRBV12-5 to TRBJ1-2; D may be TRBD1 (6 bases). The length of the CDR3 is 13 residues. V lost 5 bases and J 4 bases, leaving 11 bases between the germline ends. CDR1 and CDR2 from the germline V gene are LGHNT and FRNRAP. CDR3 nucleotides: TGTGCTAGTGGTACGACAGGATCCTATGGCTACACCTTC. It specifies CASGTTGSYGYTF.

The gene calls are TRBV29-1 and TRBJ1-5; TRBD1 matches at 9 bases. With 1 base clipped from V and 3 bases from J, the junction kept 4 bases outside the gene matches. Germline loops: CDR1 SQVTM, CDR2 ANQGSEA. The CDR3 totals 15 residues. CDR3 coding DNA: TGCAGCGTTGAAGTTCACAGGGGGCTCAATCAGCCCCAGCATTTT. Amino acid sequence: CSVEVHRGLNQPQHF.

The chain carries TRBV19 and TRBJ2-1; D might be TRBD2 (5 bases). Germline CDR1 is LNHDA and CDR2 is SQIVND (reference sequence). V dropped 4 bases and J dropped 7 bases, with 14 bases sitting between them. The CDR3 runs 14 residues. In nucleotides, the CDR3 is TGTGCCAGTAGTACCGCCCCCGGGAAAAATGAGCAGTTCTTC. Protein sequence: CASSTAPGKNEQFF.

V is TRBV19 and J is TRBJ1-1; D perhaps matches TRBD1 (5 bases). V was pared by 1 base and J by 1 base, with 16 bases between. The CDR3 is 17 residues long. CDR1 LNHDA and CDR2 SQIVND come from the germline V gene (reference sequence). The CDR3 DNA reads as TGTGCCAGTAGTATAGGCCGACAGCTCAATTGGAACACTGAAGCTTTCTTT. Translation: CASSIGRQLNWNTEAFF.

The chain recombines TRBV7-8 with TRBJ2-2, with D possibly TRBD1 on 6 matching bases. Trimming took 5 bases from V and 6 from J, leaving 16 bases between them. This CDR3 has 15 residues. CDR1 and CDR2 (germline): SGHVS, FQNEAQ. The CDR3 loop reads CASSTDRRSAGELFF. The DNA for the CDR3 is TGTGCCAGCAGCACAGACAGGAGGTCCGCCGGGGAGCTGTTTTTT.

V is TRBV7-9 and J is TRBJ2-7, with D uncertain. The CDR3 runs to 11 residues. From germline, CDR1 is SEHNR and CDR2 FQNEAQ (reference sequence). V gave up 3 bases and J gave up 2 bases, with 2 bases separating them. The CDR3 DNA is TGTGCCAGCAGCTTCACCTACGAGCAGTACTTC. Amino acid sequence: CASSFTYEQYF.

The rearrangement links TRBV7-9 to TRBJ1-6; D is ambiguous. V was clipped by 0 bases and J by 2 bases, with 8 bases between them. The CDR3 extends over 16 amino acids. Germline V lookup: CDR1 SEHNR, CDR2 FQNEAQ (reference sequence). CDR3 loop: CASSLAPGAYNSPLHF. The CDR3 bases are TGTGCCAGCAGCTTAGCGCCCGGGGCCTATAATTCACCCCTCCACTTT.

In DNA form, the CDR3 reads TGTGCCAGCAGTTTGGGACTAGCGGGGGGGCGGGAGACCCAGTACTTC. Amino acid sequence: CASSLGLAGGRETQYF. This sequence joins TRBV27 and TRBJ2-5; 16 nucleotides line up with TRBD2. V was pared by 3 bases and J by 5 bases, with 3 bases of the junction left unmatched. The CDR3 sequence is 16 residues long. CDR1 is MNHEY, CDR2 SMNVEV, per germline (reference sequence).

This chain uses TRBV6-5 with TRBJ2-3; the match to TRBD2 covers 7 bases. The CDR3 spans 16 residues. V shed 0 bases and J 1 base; nucleotides not matched to a gene: 4. CDR1 is MNHEY and CDR2 is SVGAGI in the germline V gene. The CDR3 DNA reads TGTGCCAGCAGTTACTCCTCTGCGGGGGGCACAGATACGCAGTATTTT. Amino acids: CASSYSSAGGTDTQYF.

The V call is TRBV11-1, the J call TRBJ1-5, with D possibly being TRBD1 (6 bases). This CDR3 region has 15 residues. Looked up from germline, CDR1 is SGHAT and CDR2 is FQDESV (reference sequence). The V gene lost 1 base and the J gene lost 7 bases, with 14 bases spanning the gap. The CDR3 is CASSLEAGAGQPQHF. The CDR3 DNA follows: TGTGCCAGCAGCTTAGAAGCGGGGGCGGGACAGCCCCAGCATTTT. Variable domain in full (rest from reference TRBV11-1 and TRBJ1-5): EAEVAQSPRYKITEKSQAVAFWCDPISGHATLYWYRQILGQGPELLVQFQDESVVDDSQLPKDRFSAERLKGVDSTLKIQPAELGDSAMYLCASSLEAGAGQPQHFGDGTRLSIL.

The chain carries TRBV6-1 and TRBJ2-5, with 9 bases that match TRBD2. The CDR3 is 16 amino acids. V trimming: 1 base; J trimming: 6 bases; junction bases outside the gene matches: 9. From germline, CDR1 is MNHNS and CDR2 SASEGT. CDR3: CASSEGRGGNMQTQYF. The DNA for the CDR3 is TGTGCCAGCAGTGAAGGGCGGGGGGGTAATATGCAGACCCAGTACTTC.

This chain uses TRBV5-1 with TRBJ2-2; 15 bases are a match to TRBD2. In germline, CDR1 is SGHRS, CDR2 YFSETQ. V was pared by 4 bases and J by 4 bases, with 8 bases of the junction left unmatched. The CDR3 has 18 amino acids. CDR3 nucleotide sequence: TGCGCCAGCAGCCACAGGACTAGCGGGGGGGCTGTCACCGGGGAGCTGTTTTTT. Translation: CASSHRTSGGAVTGELFF.

The V call is TRBV10-2, the J call TRBJ2-7; 8 positions match TRBD2. Germline CDR1 is WSHSY and CDR2 is SAAADI. The CDR3 length is 14 residues. V was clipped by 11 bases and J by 2 bases; unmatched bases: 11. The CDR3: CASGYGGVPYEQYF. The CDR3 DNA reads as TGCGCCTCCGGGTACGGGGGGGTCCCCTACGAGCAGTACTTC.

CDR3 in amino acids: CASSPGRDYEQYF. The CDR3 DNA reads TGTGCCAGCTCACCGGGCAGGGACTACGAGCAGTACTTC. The chain uses TRBV18 and TRBJ2-7; D perhaps matches TRBD1 (5 bases). Germline lookup yields CDR1 KGHSH and CDR2 LQKENI. CDR3 length: 13 amino acids. Trimming removed 3 bases at V and 3 bases at J, with 9 bases between.

This clone has only a few counts. The rearrangement uses TRBV2 and TRBJ2-3, with TRBD2 matching over 9 bases. CDR1 is SNHLY, CDR2 FYNNEI, per germline. V trimming: 2 bases; J trimming: 1 base; junction bases outside the gene matches: 1. This CDR3 region has 15 residues. CDR3 amino acids: CASSEQRGGTDTQYF. In nucleotides, the CDR3 is TGTGCCAGCAGTGAACAGCGGGGGGGCACAGATACGCAGTATTTT.

The genes are TRBV5-1 and TRBJ2-3; possible D gene TRBD2, 6 bases. Germline CDR1 is SGHRS and CDR2 is YFSETQ. Trimming pared 6 bases from V and 3 bases from J, leaving 14 bases between. CDR3 size: 14 residues. The CDR3 region has the DNA TGCGCCAGCACCCGGGCCGGGGGAACAGATACGCAGTATTTT. Translated, it gives CASTRAGGTDTQYF.

V gene TRBV2 combines with J gene TRBJ1-3, with TRBD1 matching over 7 bases. V trimming: 5 bases; J trimming: 0 bases; junction bases outside the gene matches: 7. Germline V gene lookup returns CDR1 SNHLY and CDR2 FYNNEI. The CDR3 is 16 amino acids. DNA of the CDR3: TGTGCCAGCAGTCGACAGGGCCCCTCCTCTGGAAACACCATATATTTT. Its translation is CASSRQGPSSGNTIYF.

V and J are TRBV2 and TRBJ1-1; no reliable D call. Germline CDR1 SNHLY, CDR2 FYNNEI. V lost 11 bases and J lost 4, with 14 bases in between. The CDR3 is 12 residues long. The CDR3 DNA is TGTGCCGGAACAGACCCAGGCACTGAAGCTTTCTTT. Its protein product is CAGTDPGTEAFF.

This clone was detected only once. The chain combines TRBV5-4 with TRBJ1-5, with a possible D match to TRBD1 (5 bases). V shed 0 bases and J shed 5 bases, with 9 bases lying between them. There are 14 residues in the CDR3. CDR1 and CDR2 from the germline V gene are SGHNT and YYREEE (reference sequence). The CDR3 DNA follows: TGTGCCAGCAGCTTGGGGGTAGGGGATCAGCCCCAGCATTTT. As protein: CASSLGVGDQPQHF.

The chain joins TRBV18 to TRBJ2-7; 10 nucleotides align to TRBD1. The V gene's germline CDR1 is KGHSH and CDR2 LQKENI. The CDR3 length is 16 residues. The ends lost 0 bases at V and 5 bases at J; junction bases unmatched: 7. CDR3 residues: CASSPPRRDRGHEQYF. The CDR3 DNA sequence: TGTGCCAGCTCACCACCTCGCCGGGACAGGGGCCACGAGCAGTACTTC.